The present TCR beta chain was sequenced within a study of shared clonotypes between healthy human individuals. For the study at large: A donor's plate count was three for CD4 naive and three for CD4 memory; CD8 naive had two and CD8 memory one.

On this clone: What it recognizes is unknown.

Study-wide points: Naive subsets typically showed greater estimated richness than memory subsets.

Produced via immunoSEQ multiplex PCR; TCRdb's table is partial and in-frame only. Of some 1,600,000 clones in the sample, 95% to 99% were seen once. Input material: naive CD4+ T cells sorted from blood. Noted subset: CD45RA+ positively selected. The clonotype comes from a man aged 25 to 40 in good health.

Here the CDR3 reads CASSFPGTQYF. As DNA, the CDR3 is TGTGCCAGCAGTTTTCCAGGGACCCAGTACTTC. The gene calls are TRBV28 and TRBJ2-5, with D unresolved. The CDR3 runs to 11 residues. The V gene's germline CDR1 is MDHEN and CDR2 SYDVKM. Trimming stripped 3 bases from V and 7 bases from J, with 6 bases between. The complete variable domain, with remaining parts taken from reference TRBV28 and TRBJ2-5, reads DVKVTQSSRYLVKRTGEKVFLECVQDMDHENMFWYRQDPGLGLRLIYFSYDVKMKEKGDIPEGYSVSREKKERFSLILESASTNQTSMYLCASSFPGTQYFGPGTRLLVL.